The rows below give T cell receptor beta chains drawn from one sample of a study of blood T cell repertoires in COVID-19. Only in-frame clones appear in the TCRdb table, and some are missing; sequencing was by immunoSEQ multiplex PCR. The sample shows over 55,000 clones, approximately 85% of them seen only once. The sequenced material came from peripheral blood. All receptors derive from a man aged 50-59 years with acute or convalescent COVID-19. Each CDR3 is given with its conserved first and last residue. A D gene is named only where the DNA matches it firmly. Not all rows give a size; the values are once, few, many and, for expanded clones, a class.

>TRBV27|TRBJ1-6|.|few
TGTGCCACCAGAGGGACTCATTCACCCCTCCACTTT
CATRGTHSPLHF
>TRBV19|TRBJ2-7|.|.
TGTGCCAGTAGTAGGAAGGGGACAGCGGGCTACGAGCAGTACTTC
CASSRKGTAGYEQYF
>TRBV5-6|TRBJ1-2|.|.
TGTGCCAGCAGCTTGGCCGGGGGTGCCCTTGGCTACACCTTC
CASSLAGGALGYTF
>TRBV5-4|TRBJ2-3|TRBD2|.
TGTGCCAGCAGCTTGGTAGCGGGGGGCGACACAGATACGCAGTATTTT
CASSLVAGGDTDTQYF
>TRBV5-1|TRBJ2-5|TRBD2|.
TGCGCCAGCAGTTTCCCTAGCGGGGGCCTCCAAGAGACCCAGTACTTC
CASSFPSGGLQETQYF
>TRBV20-1|TRBJ2-3|.|.
TGCAGTGCTAGCCGGGAAAACGAGCAGTATTTT
CSASRENEQYF
>TRBV19|TRBJ2-5|TRBD2|.
TGTGCCAGTAGTATTGGCCCCGGGACTAGCGGGGGGACGCAAGAGACCCAGTACTTC
CASSIGPGTSGGTQETQYF
>TRBV10-3|TRBJ2-5|TRBD1|.
TGTGCCACTAAGAGCTCAGGGACAGGGGGCGCGGGGGTTGAAGAGACCCAGTACTTC
CATKSSGTGGAGVEETQYF
>TRBV7-3|TRBJ2-7|TRBD1|.
TGTGCCAGCAGCTTACTAGCAATTGGACAGGGCGCCTACGAGCAGTACTTC
CASSLLAIGQGAYEQYF
>TRBV4-1|TRBJ2-5|TRBD2|.
TGCGCCAGCAGCCACCCGGGCGGGGGGGAAGAGACCCAGTACTTC
CASSHPGGGEETQYF
>TRBV21-1|TRBJ1-3|.|.
TGTGCCAGCATCAACTCCGGACAGAGCTCTGGAAACACCATATATTTT
CASINSGQSSGNTIYF
>TRBV7-9|TRBJ1-1|.|.
TGTGCCAGCAGCTTAGCATTCGACGGCGGAGAAGCTTTCTTT
CASSLAFDGGEAFF
>TRBV6-2/TRBV6-3|TRBJ2-1|TRBD2|.
TGTGCCAGCAGTTGGGGGGGCTACAATGAGCAGTTCTTC
CASSWGGYNEQFF
>TRBV4-1|TRBJ2-3|.|once
TGCGCCAGCAGCCAAGTACGGGTATTTAGCACAGATACGCAGTATTTT
CASSQVRVFSTDTQYF
>TRBV12-2|TRBJ2-2|.|.
TGTGCAAGTCGCCCCCGAGCGGGGGGGCCGAACACCGGGGAGCTGTTTTTT
CASRPRAGGPNTGELFF
>TRBV5-1|TRBJ2-3|TRBD2|.
TGCGCCAGCAGCATTAGCGGGGGGCCTATGGTAACAGATACGCAGTATTTT
CASSISGGPMVTDTQYF
>TRBV24-1|TRBJ2-1|.|.
TGTGCCACCGGGATGGCGGGCAGATACAATGAGCAGTTCTTC
CATGMAGRYNEQFF
>TRBV20-1|TRBJ2-3|.|.
TGCAGTGCGGAGACCGGAGATACGCAGTATTTT
CSAETGDTQYF
>TRBV5-6|TRBJ1-2|.|.
TGTGCCAGCAGCTTCGGGCAGGGAAGAATCTATGGCTACACCTTC
CASSFGQGRIYGYTF
>TRBV5-1|TRBJ2-3|TRBD1|.
TGCGCCAGCAGCGCCCGACCCCGGGACAGGGGTTCAGATACGCAGTATTTT
CASSARPRDRGSDTQYF
>TRBV20-1|TRBJ1-1|.|.
TGCAGTGCCCGCGGCCAGAAAGCTTTCTTT
CSARGQKAFF
>TRBV7-9|TRBJ2-5|TRBD1|few
TGTGCCAGCAGCTTAAGAGGGGGCGGGGAGACCCAGTACTTC
CASSLRGGGETQYF